The entry below describes one T cell receptor (beta chain). This sample was taken from a study of blood T cell repertoires in COVID-19. Germline V gene data show CDR1 as KGHDR and CDR2 as SFDVKD. Losses at the gene ends were 4 bases for V and 2 bases for J; bases not matched to a gene: 7. The length of the CDR3 is 16 residues. Generated by immunoSEQ multiplex PCR, the TCRdb table keeps only in-frame clones and is missing some. This sample has fewer than 75,000 clones, with around 87% found just once. V and J are TRBV24-1 and TRBJ2-3, with 8 bases that match TRBD1. The sequence was obtained from a man aged 55 to 70 with active or convalescent COVID-19. The specimen was peripheral blood. The CDR3 DNA reads as TGTGCCACCAGTGACCCAGGACAGGGTGACACAGATACGCAGTATTTT. Translating it yields CATSDPGQGDTDTQYF.